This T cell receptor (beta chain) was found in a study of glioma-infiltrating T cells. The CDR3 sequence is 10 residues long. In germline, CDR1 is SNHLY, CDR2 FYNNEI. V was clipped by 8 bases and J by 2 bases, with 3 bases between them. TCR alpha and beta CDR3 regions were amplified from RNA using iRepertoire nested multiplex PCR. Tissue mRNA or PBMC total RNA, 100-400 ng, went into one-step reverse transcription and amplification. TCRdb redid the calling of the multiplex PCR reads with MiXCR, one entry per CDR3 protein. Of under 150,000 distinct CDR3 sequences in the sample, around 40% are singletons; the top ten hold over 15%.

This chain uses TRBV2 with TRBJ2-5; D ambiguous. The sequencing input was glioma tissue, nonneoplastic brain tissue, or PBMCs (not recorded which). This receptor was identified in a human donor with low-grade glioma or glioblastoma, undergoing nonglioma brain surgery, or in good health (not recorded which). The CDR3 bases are TGTGCCAGCCAACAAGAGACCCAGTACTTC. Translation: CASQQETQYF.